Shown below are 5 T cell receptor beta chains from a single sample sequenced in a study of OX40 agonist ivuxolimab in advanced cancers. Data came from immunoSEQ multiplex PCR; TCRdb stores just in-frame clones and leaves some out. Of about 42,000 clones listed, roughly 86% are singletons. Sequenced here: CD4+ or CD8+ T cells sorted from blood, sampled in a trial of the OX40 agonist ivuxolimab. The receptors here all came from an adult with an advanced solid tumor such as melanoma, head and neck, liver or kidney cancer.

The chain combines TRBV7-9 with TRBJ2-7; the D gene could be TRBD1 or TRBD2 (5 bases each). CDR1 and CDR2 (germline): SEHNR, FQNEAQ (reference sequence). The V and J ends lost 7 bases and 4 bases respectively, with 17 bases between them. This CDR3 contains 14 residues. The CDR3 nucleotides read TGTGCCAGCAACACCGGGACCGAACAATACGAGCAGTACTTC. Encoded protein: CASNTGTEQYEQYF.

The rearrangement joins TRBV4-1 to TRBJ2-2; 9 bases are a match to TRBD1. CDR1 is MGHRA, CDR2 YSYEKL, per germline. The J segment lost 6 bases and the V segment lost 2 bases, leaving 7 bases of the junction unmatched. The CDR3 covers 16 residues. In nucleotides, the CDR3 is TGCGCCAGCAGCCAACCGGGACAGGGATCAGCCGGGGAGCTGTTTTTT. It specifies CASSQPGQGSAGELFF.

The chain joins TRBV7-9 to TRBJ2-5; D could derive from TRBD1 or TRBD2 (6 bases each). V was trimmed by 3 bases and J by 1 base, leaving 15 bases between them. This CDR3 has 16 amino acids. Germline V gene data show CDR1 as SEHNR and CDR2 as FQNEAQ (reference sequence). The CDR3, as DNA: TGTGCCAGCAGCTTCCCTTTACAGGGAGGCCAAGAGACCCAGTACTTC. It codes for CASSFPLQGGQETQYF.

CDR3 bases: TGTGCCAGCAGTCCCGCGACAGGGGGTGGCTACACCTTC. Translating gives CASSPATGGGYTF. The chain employs TRBV28 and TRBJ1-2; 9 nucleotides align to TRBD1. The junction had 5 bases not matched to a gene; V was cut back by 5 bases and J by 7 bases. CDR1 is MDHEN and CDR2 is SYDVKM in the germline V gene. The CDR3 loop spans 13 amino acids.

The gene calls are TRBV7-6 and TRBJ1-2, with TRBD1 identical over 9 bases. Germline V lookup: CDR1 SGHVS, CDR2 FNYEAQ. This CDR3 has 15 residues. Trimming removed 4 bases from V and 3 bases from J; junction bases left unmatched: 6. In DNA, the CDR3 is TGTGCCAGCAGCTGGGACAGGGAGGGGGACTATGGCTACACCTTC. Translation gives CASSWDREGDYGYTF.